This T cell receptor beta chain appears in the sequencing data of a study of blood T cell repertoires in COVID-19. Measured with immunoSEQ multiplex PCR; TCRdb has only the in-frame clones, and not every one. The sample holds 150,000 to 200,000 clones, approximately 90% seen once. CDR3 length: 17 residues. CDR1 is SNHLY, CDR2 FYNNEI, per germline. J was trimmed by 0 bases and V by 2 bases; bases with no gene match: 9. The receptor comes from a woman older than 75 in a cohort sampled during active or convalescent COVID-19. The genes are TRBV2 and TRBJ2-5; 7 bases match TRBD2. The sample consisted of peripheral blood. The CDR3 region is CASSESWLAEYQETQYF. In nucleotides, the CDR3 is TGTGCCAGCAGTGAAAGTTGGCTAGCGGAATACCAAGAGACCCAGTACTTC.